Following are 3 T cell receptor beta chains from one sample sequenced in a study of CD8 T cells in Susac syndrome. Roughly 0.45 to 1 ug RNA was reverse transcribed with random hexamers. TCRdb re-analysed the immunoSEQ multiplex PCR reads in MiXCR, keeping a single row per CDR3 protein. The sample lists 150,000 to 200,000 distinct CDR3 sequences; more than 90% were seen once. Sequencing used CD4+ T cells from PBMCs. All receptors come from a human donor with multiple sclerosis.

The rearrangement joins TRBV3-1 to TRBJ1-6; D is ambiguous. The CDR3 contains 14 residues. Germline CDR1 LGHDT, CDR2 YNNKEL (reference sequence). Trimming stripped 1 base from V and 4 bases from J, with 5 bases between. The CDR3 DNA sequence: TGTGCCAGCAGCCAAGGGGTGTATAATTCACCCCTCCACTTT. Translating it yields CASSQGVYNSPLHF.

This sequence joins TRBV3-1 and TRBJ1-1; D might be TRBD1 (6 bases). The V end lost 5 bases, the J end lost 3 bases, and 13 bases lay between the germline ends. Germline assignment: CDR1 LGHDT and CDR2 YNNKEL (reference sequence). This CDR3 is built from 14 residues. Here the CDR3 DNA reads TGTGCCAGCAGCAAAAAGACAGGCGACACTGAAGCTTTCTTT. Residues: CASSKKTGDTEAFF.

The genes are TRBV28 and TRBJ2-6; 7 positions agree with TRBD1. J gave up 2 bases and V 7 bases, and 14 bases lay outside the gene matches. This CDR3 contains 18 residues. Germline CDR1 is MDHEN and CDR2 is SYDVKM. DNA of the CDR3: TGTGCCAGCACCCCGACAGGGCGTCTGGGTGCTGGGGCCAACGTCCTGACTTTC. The encoded protein is CASTPTGRLGAGANVLTF.